This T cell receptor (beta chain) was captured by sequencing in a study of immune evolution from preneoplasia to lung adenocarcinoma (dated by TCRdb to the early 2020s). Context from the whole study: HLA loss of heterozygosity was seen in about 7.6%, 15% and 36% of AIS, MIA and ADC lesions, and in no AAH lesions. The study profiled immune contexture across lung adenocarcinoma precursors and invasive adenocarcinoma using immune gene expression, TCR sequencing and multiplex immunofluorescence. Resected precursor lesions (AAH, AIS, MIA) and invasive adenocarcinomas were each compared against paired morphologically normal lung tissue. The sample size depended on which specimens were available, not on a prior power calculation. Whole exome sequencing and methylation data from the same cohort of nodules were integrated with the immune data. The overall cohort was made up of a few dozen patients with pulmonary nodules who had surgical resection. TCR sequencing data were obtained from around 56 patients. According to the study, 100 to 120 samples went through TCR sequencing. POLYSOLVER was used to infer Class I HLA alleles from exome data, while LOHHLA was used to detect allele-specific HLA loss.

To note about this clone: It has no known antigen specificity. No base quality values were provided; no much bigger clone lies one nucleotide off.

On the study overall, not on this receptor specifically: The highest T cell clonality was observed in KRAS-mutant nodules compared with EGFR-mutant or double wild-type lesions. Clonality was highest in normal lung, while later-stage lesions appeared to have lower clonality but higher T cell density and diversity. Normal lung had the highest top T cell clone frequencies, which appeared to decline progressively from AAH through AIS, MIA and invasive adenocarcinoma. The findings rested on association rather than direct causation, and larger cohorts with long-term follow-up and longitudinal biopsies were considered necessary. Because all patients came from Japan and China, whether the findings apply to Western populations was uncertain.

Between about 2013 and 2018, the patients underwent resection in either Japan or China. Histologic diagnosis of each case was confirmed independently by two lung cancer pathologists on H&E slides. Premalignant or tumor cells were enriched for nucleic acid extraction by macro-dissection performed after pathologic assessment. The AllPrep DNA/RNA FFPE Kit was used to isolate DNA from FFPE tissue. TCR beta CDR3 regions were sequenced from DNA using the immunoSEQ hsTCRbeta Kit. As for the authors' bioinformatics: TCR sequencing data were analysed with the ImmunoSEQ Analyzer. T cell clonality was defined as 1 minus Pielou's evenness, as computed on productive rearrangements. T cell diversity was measured with the inverse Simpson index on productive templates. T cell density was defined as TCR beta template counts normalized to usable DNA, with usable DNA estimated by amplifying and sequencing housekeeping genes. Two-sided Kruskal-Wallis tests were used to compare TCR metrics between histologic stages. Sourced from immuneACCESS, this table was stored by TCRdb with only in-frame sequences that have V and J called. A share of the clones is absent; for the studies checked, an unresolved V gene accounts for under half, and the remainder has no known explanation. The V and J calls and clone size were taken over from that table, and D and trimming were inferred from the DNA. The table for this sample lists 25,000 to 30,000 clones; 74% of them were counted only once. 5.5% to 6% of the sample belongs to the ten largest clones.

Counted from cysteine to phenylalanine, this CDR3 has 16 amino acids. Of all the DNA, just the CDR3 is kept, 48 bases in frame from base 1. The germline ends are 13 bases apart after V is trimmed by 1 base and J by 1 base. CDR1 and CDR2 are drawn from the germline V gene (reference sequence): LNHDA, SQIVND. Recombination joined TRBV19 with TRBJ2-5, and perhaps TRBD1 as D gene, on 5 matching bases. The TCR originated in a person in their sixties with invasive lung adenocarcinoma. Some clones in this sample may be carry-over from other donors' samples. The sample comprised FFPE invasive lung adenocarcinoma tissue. According to the study, the label for this sample's cell subset or site signals: frankly invasive lung adenocarcinoma (ADC). The DNA sequence is given as TGTGCCAGTAGTATAGGGGCAGGGTCACGCCAAGAGACCCAGTACTTC. The encoded protein is CASSIGAGSRQETQYF.